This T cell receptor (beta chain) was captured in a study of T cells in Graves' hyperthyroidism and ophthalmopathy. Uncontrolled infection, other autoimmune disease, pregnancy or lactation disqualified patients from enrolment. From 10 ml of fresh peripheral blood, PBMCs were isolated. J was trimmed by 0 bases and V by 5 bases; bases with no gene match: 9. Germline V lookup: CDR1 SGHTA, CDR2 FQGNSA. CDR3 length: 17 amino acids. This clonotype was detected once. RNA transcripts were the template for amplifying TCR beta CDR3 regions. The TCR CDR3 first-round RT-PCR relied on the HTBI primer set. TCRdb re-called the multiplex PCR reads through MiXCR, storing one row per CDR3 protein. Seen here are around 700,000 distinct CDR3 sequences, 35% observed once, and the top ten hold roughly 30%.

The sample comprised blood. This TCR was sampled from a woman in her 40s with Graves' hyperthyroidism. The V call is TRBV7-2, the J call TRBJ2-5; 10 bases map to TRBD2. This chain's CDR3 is CASSLSSSGGDQETQYF. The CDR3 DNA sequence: TGTGCCAGCAGCCTTTCGTCCAGCGGGGGGGACCAAGAGACCCAGTACTTC.